These 26 T cell receptor beta chains share one sample of origin, sequenced in a study of CD8+ T cells in alopecia areata. cDNA prepared by RNA extraction and subsequent reverse transcription served as the template for sequencing. Assay used: immunoSEQ multiplex PCR; TCRdb lists only in-frame clones, some missing. The table lists approximately 150,000 clones, approximately 65% of them singletons. The sample was CD8+ T cells sorted from blood, taken at week 0. These receptors originate from a human donor with alopecia areata.

This sequence joins TRBV7-3 and TRBJ2-7; D is undetermined. CDR1 SGHTA and CDR2 FQGTGA come from the germline V gene. V was clipped by 5 bases and J by 3 bases, with 14 bases between them. The CDR3 has 14 residues. Here the CDR3 DNA reads TGTGCCAGCAGCCTGAGCGCAGGAAGCTACGAGCAGTACTTC. It codes for CASSLSAGSYEQYF.

The chain joins TRBV29-1 to TRBJ2-2, with D perhaps matching TRBD1 or TRBD2 (7 bases each). Trimming shortened V by 4 bases and J by 4 bases, and 16 bases separated the two germline ends. Germline CDR1 and CDR2: SQVTM and ANQGSEA. The CDR3 is 15 residues long. CDR3 coding DNA: TGCAGCGTTGCAGGGGGGGACGGAGGCACCGGGGAGCTGTTTTTT. Amino acid sequence: CSVAGGDGGTGELFF.

The genes are TRBV27 and TRBJ2-5; no clear D gene. Per germline, CDR1 MNHEY and CDR2 SMNVEV (reference sequence). Trimming stripped 1 base from V and 5 bases from J, with 8 bases between. CDR3 length equals 13 residues. As DNA, the CDR3 is TGTGCCAGCAGTTTATGGGTCGGGGAGACCCAGTACTTC. Encoded protein: CASSLWVGETQYF.

The chain is built from TRBV4-2 and TRBJ2-1; TRBD2 agrees at 7 bases. Germline CDR1 reads LGHNA; CDR2 reads YNFKEQ. The CDR3 loop spans 14 amino acids. The V gene end was trimmed by 0 bases and the J gene end by 10 bases; junction bases not matched to a gene: 6. The CDR3 region is CASSQETRGDEQFF. The DNA for the CDR3 is TGTGCCAGCAGCCAAGAGACCCGGGGGGACGAGCAGTTCTTC.

The chain couples TRBV27 to TRBJ1-1; D is perhaps TRBD1 (5 bases). Per the germline V gene, CDR1 is MNHEY and CDR2 is SMNVEV (reference sequence). Between the trimmed V and J ends, which lost 5 bases and 4 bases, there was a span of 17 bases. The CDR3 is 15 amino acids. The CDR3 loop reads CASSIAGTAVTEAFF. CDR3 nucleotides: TGTGCCAGCAGTATCGCCGGGACGGCGGTCACTGAAGCTTTCTTT.

This sequence joins TRBV5-4 and TRBJ2-2; tentative D call: TRBD1 (5 bases). Trimming stripped 1 base from V and 3 bases from J, with 10 bases between. The CDR3 extends over 15 amino acids. From germline, CDR1 is SGHNT and CDR2 YYREEE (reference sequence). The chain's CDR3 is CASSLSRVDTGELFF. The DNA of the CDR3 is TGTGCCAGCAGCTTGTCCAGGGTGGACACCGGGGAGCTGTTTTTT.

The J gene is TRBJ2-1, the V gene TRBV29-1; 10 positions agree with TRBD2. The CDR3 covers 14 residues. The ends lost 2 bases at V and 7 bases at J; junction bases unmatched: 5. The germline gives CDR1 SQVTM, CDR2 ANQGSEA. DNA of the CDR3: TGCAGCGTTGAACGCGGACTAGCGGTAAATGAGCAGTTCTTC. Translation gives CSVERGLAVNEQFF.

The chain couples TRBV9 to TRBJ2-3, with D unresolved. Germline V CDR1 and CDR2: SGDLS, YYNGEE. This CDR3 has 15 residues. Trimming stripped 0 bases from V and 4 bases from J, with 12 bases between. The CDR3 region is CASSVGAHAPDTQYF. CDR3 nucleotides: TGTGCCAGCAGCGTAGGGGCCCATGCCCCAGATACGCAGTATTTT.

The chain has TRBV14 and TRBJ1-6; D remains ambiguous. V dropped 3 bases and J dropped 7 bases, with 13 bases sitting between them. The CDR3 consists of 15 residues. Germline CDR1 is SGHDN and CDR2 is FVKESK. The CDR3 DNA is TGTGCCAGCAGCCAGATGTCCCCGAGAAATTCACCCCTCCACTTT. It is translated as CASSQMSPRNSPLHF.

The chain combines TRBV2 with TRBJ2-1, with a tentative D call TRBD1 (5 bases). Germline V CDR1 and CDR2: SNHLY, FYNNEI. CDR3 length: 16 residues. The V end was cut by 3 bases, the J end by 1 base, with 13 bases between. CDR3 residues: CASSDLGHISYNEQFF. CDR3 nucleotides: TGTGCCAGCAGTGATCTTGGACACATTTCCTACAATGAGCAGTTCTTC.

Here the CDR3 reads CASSSPFRTGGSGELFF. The CDR3 DNA reads as TGTGCCAGCAGCTCGCCATTTAGGACAGGGGGCTCCGGGGAGCTGTTTTTT. This sequence joins TRBV7-6 and TRBJ2-2; 11 nucleotides align to TRBD1. The germline V gene has CDR1 SGHVS and CDR2 FNYEAQ. The V and J ends lost 4 bases and 6 bases, in that order; junction bases with no gene match: 10. The CDR3 is 17 amino acids.

The sample holds a few counts of this clone. This chain connects TRBV4-1 to TRBJ2-2, with TRBD2 identical over 8 bases. CDR1 is MGHRA and CDR2 is YSYEKL in the germline V gene. The CDR3 runs to 16 residues. V was clipped by 5 bases and J by 6 bases; unmatched bases: 11. CDR3 loop: CASSSREGRRAGELFF. CDR3 nucleotides: TGCGCCAGCAGCTCCCGGGAGGGGCGTAGGGCCGGGGAGCTGTTTTTT.

Written as DNA, the CDR3 is TGCGCCAGCAGCCATCACCGGGACAGGGGGCTCGCGGACTATGGCTACACCTTC. Protein sequence: CASSHHRDRGLADYGYTF. The genes are TRBV5-1 and TRBJ1-2; 12 nucleotides match TRBD1. Germline V CDR1 and CDR2: SGHRS, YFSETQ. The trim removed 4 bases at V and 3 bases at J, leaving 13 bases unmatched. The CDR3 is 18 residues long.

V usage is TRBV7-9 and J usage is TRBJ2-3; D remains ambiguous. V lost 1 base and J lost 6, with 17 bases in between. Germline values: CDR1 SEHNR, CDR2 FQNEAQ (reference sequence). The CDR3 runs 16 residues. CDR3 nucleotides: TGTGCCAGCAGCTTAGGCCTAATGCCGGTCGCGGATACGCAGTATTTT. Protein sequence: CASSLGLMPVADTQYF. The full variable domain, in which reference TRBV7-9 and TRBJ2-3 provide the parts outside the CDR3, is DTGVSQNPRHKITKRGQNVTFRCDPISEHNRLYWYRQTLGQGPEFLTYFQNEAQLEKSRLLSDRFSAERPKGSFSTLEIQRTEQGDSAMYLCASSLGLMPVADTQYFGPGTRLTVL.

The V gene is TRBV4-2, the J gene TRBJ2-1; D not certain. V was pared by 1 base and J by 1 base, with 2 bases between. Germline values: CDR1 LGHNA, CDR2 YNFKEQ. The CDR3 is 13 amino acids. The CDR3 reads CASSQVSYNEQFF. The CDR3 DNA follows: TGTGCCAGCAGCCAAGTTTCCTACAATGAGCAGTTCTTC.

The chain carries TRBV7-9 and TRBJ2-5; D is unclear. The CDR3 extends over 14 amino acids. The ends were cut back, 2 bases at V and 2 bases at J, with 9 bases in the middle. From germline, CDR1 is SEHNR and CDR2 FQNEAQ (reference sequence). CDR3 sequence (DNA): TGTGCCAGCAGCTTACTAGGCCCACAAGAGACCCAGTACTTC. Encoded protein: CASSLLGPQETQYF.

This chain's CDR3 is CAISGDRGNEQFF. In nucleotides, the CDR3 is TGTGCCATCAGTGGGGACAGGGGTAATGAGCAGTTCTTC. The rearrangement links TRBV10-3 to TRBJ2-1; TRBD1 matches 10 bases. Germline V lookup: CDR1 ENHRY, CDR2 SYGVKD. CDR3 length: 13 residues. The J segment lost 7 bases and the V segment lost 4 bases, leaving 1 base of the junction unmatched.

V gene TRBV9 combines with J gene TRBJ1-1; possible D gene TRBD1, 5 bases. This CDR3 has 20 residues. V was cut by 0 bases and J by 0 bases, with 24 bases left in between. Germline V gives CDR1 SGDLS, CDR2 YYNGEE. CDR3 DNA: TGTGCCAGCAGCGTAGAGGCCGGGGCAGGCCTAGGATATATGAACACTGAAGCTTTCTTT. It codes for CASSVEAGAGLGYMNTEAFF.

This clone is labeled as medium-sized (0.01 to 0.1%). The CDR3 protein is CASSLVGSAGNTIYF. As DNA, the CDR3 is TGTGCCAGCAGCTTAGTCGGCAGCGCTGGAAACACCATATATTTT. The chain has TRBV11-2 and TRBJ1-3; D not resolved. The CDR3 has 15 amino acids. Trimming took off 1 base at V and 2 bases at J, with 9 bases between the two ends. Germline loops: CDR1 SGHAT, CDR2 FQNNGV.

This clone has only one observation. V and J are TRBV6-1 and TRBJ1-5, with D unresolved. This CDR3 has 13 amino acids. In germline, CDR1 is MNHNS, CDR2 SASEGT. The V end lost 0 bases, the J end lost 6 bases, and 6 bases lay between the germline ends. This CDR3 is CASSEAPGQPQHF. The CDR3 DNA follows: TGTGCCAGCAGTGAAGCGCCTGGTCAGCCCCAGCATTTT.

V gene TRBV6-6 combines with J gene TRBJ1-5; D gene ambiguous. This CDR3 comprises 16 residues. CDR1 and CDR2 from the germline V gene are MNHNY and SVGAGI (reference sequence). V lost 0 bases and J lost 1, with 10 bases in between. CDR3 in DNA: TGTGCCAGCAGTTACTCGTCCAGGACCAGCAATCAGCCCCAGCATTTT. Its translation: CASSYSSRTSNQPQHF.

The rearrangement joins TRBV13 to TRBJ2-1; the match to TRBD2 covers 10 bases. The CDR3 spans 15 residues. Trimming cost V 5 bases and J 5 bases; bases outside gene matches: 6. Germline V gene data show CDR1 as PRHDT and CDR2 as FYEKMQ (reference sequence). The CDR3 DNA sequence: TGTGCCAGCAGCGGCCCCAGCGGGGGGGACAATGAGCAGTTCTTC. This translates into CASSGPSGGDNEQFF.

The chain employs TRBV14 and TRBJ2-1; possibly TRBD1 for D (6 bases). The CDR3 totals 13 residues. The V and J ends lost 3 bases and 10 bases respectively, with 13 bases between them. Germline CDR1 is SGHDN and CDR2 is FVKESK. The CDR3, as DNA: TGTGCCAGCAGCCACTACAGGGCTGGGGAGCAGTTCTTC. Its translation is CASSHYRAGEQFF.

The rearrangement uses TRBV5-6 and TRBJ2-3; D uncertain. V lost 3 bases, J lost 5 bases, and 7 bases lay in between. The CDR3 is 12 amino acids. The germline V gene has CDR1 SGHDT and CDR2 YYEEEE. CDR3 in amino acids: CASSSFQDTQYF. The CDR3 coding sequence is TGTGCCAGCAGCTCCTTCCAAGATACGCAGTATTTT.

The chain recombines TRBV6-5 with TRBJ1-6; D ambiguous. Germline V CDR1 and CDR2: MNHEY, SVGAGI. The CDR3 runs 16 residues. Trimming took off 2 bases at V and 0 bases at J, with 8 bases between the two ends. This chain's CDR3 is CASSYVGSSYNSPLHF. The CDR3, as DNA: TGTGCCAGCAGTTACGTGGGGAGCTCCTATAATTCACCCCTCCACTTT.

The CDR3 reads CAISDGTSGYNEQFF. The CDR3 DNA sequence: TGTGCCATCAGTGATGGGACTAGCGGTTACAATGAGCAGTTCTTC. V usage is TRBV10-3 and J usage is TRBJ2-1; 11 nucleotides align to TRBD2. This CDR3 has 15 amino acids. Germline CDR1 and CDR2: ENHRY and SYGVKD. V lost 3 bases to trimming and J lost 4 bases; unmatched junction nucleotides: 2.